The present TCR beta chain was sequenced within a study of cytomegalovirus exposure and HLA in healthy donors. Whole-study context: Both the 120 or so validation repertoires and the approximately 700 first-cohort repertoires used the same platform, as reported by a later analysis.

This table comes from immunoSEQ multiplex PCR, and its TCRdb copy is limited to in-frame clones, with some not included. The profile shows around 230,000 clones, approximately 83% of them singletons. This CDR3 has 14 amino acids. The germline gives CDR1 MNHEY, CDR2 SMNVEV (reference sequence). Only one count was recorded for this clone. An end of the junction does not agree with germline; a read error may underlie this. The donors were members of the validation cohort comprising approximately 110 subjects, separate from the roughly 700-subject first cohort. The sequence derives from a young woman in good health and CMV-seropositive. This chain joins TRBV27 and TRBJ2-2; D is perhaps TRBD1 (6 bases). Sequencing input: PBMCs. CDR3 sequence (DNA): TGTGCCAGCACTTTATACAGGGCTGGCGGGGAGCTGTTTTTT. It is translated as CASTLYRAGGELFF.